The 14 T cell receptor beta chains below come from one sample, sequenced in a study of T cells after yellow fever vaccination. One entry per CDR3 protein results from TCRdb running MiXCR on the 5' RACE reads. This sample has roughly 330,000 distinct CDR3 sequences, with roughly 4% found just once. The sequencing here drew on PBMCs, taken 5 days after the yellow fever booster vaccination. Every receptor here comes from a man younger than 30 who received the YFV17D yellow fever vaccine.

This chain links TRBV6-2 or TRBV6-3 with TRBJ2-7, with D perhaps TRBD1 (6 bases). The CDR3 has 12 amino acids. Germline values: CDR1 MNHEY, CDR2 SVGEGT. Trimming pared 5 bases from V and 1 base from J, leaving 6 bases between. CDR3 residues: CASSQGSYEQYV. DNA of the CDR3: TGTGCCAGCAGTCAGGGGTCCTACGAGCAGTACGTC.

The V gene is TRBV7-2, the J gene TRBJ1-1; perhaps TRBD1 as D (6 bases). CDR3 size: 13 residues. Germline V gives CDR1 SGHTA, CDR2 FQGNSA. V lost 6 bases and J 3 bases, leaving 11 bases between the germline ends. CDR3 protein: CASRSDRHTEAFF. For the CDR3, the DNA is TGTGCCAGCAGAAGTGACAGGCACACTGAAGCTTTCTTT. Using reference TRBV7-2 and TRBJ1-1 for the parts outside the CDR3, the full variable domain is GAGVSQSPSNKVTEKGKDVELRCDPISGHTALYWYRQSLGQGLEFLIYFQGNSAPDKSGLPSDRFSAERTGGSVSTLTIQRTQQEDSAVYLCASRSDRHTEAFFGQGTRLTVV.

This clonotype was detected a few times. DNA for the CDR3: TGTGCCAGCCGCTTGGCGGCAGCTAATAATTCACCCCTCCACTTT. Protein: CASRLAAANNSPLHF. This chain uses TRBV25-1 with TRBJ1-6, with D hard to call. The germline gives CDR1 MGHDK, CDR2 SYGVNS. Trimming pared 8 bases from V and 5 bases from J, leaving 16 bases between. The CDR3 sequence is 15 residues long.

The genes are TRBV3-1 and TRBJ2-1, with TRBD2 as a possible D gene (5 bases). Trimming removed 3 bases from V and 10 bases from J, with 13 bases in between. The CDR3 has 13 amino acids. CDR1 is LGHDT and CDR2 is YNNKEL in the germline V gene (reference sequence). CDR3 coding DNA: TGTGCCAGCAGCCACCTGGACGCGGGCGAGCAGTTCTTC. Translating it yields CASSHLDAGEQFF.

This clonotype was counted at least ten times. V is TRBV20-1 and J is TRBJ2-6, with D possibly matching TRBD2 (5 bases). CDR1 is DFQATT and CDR2 is SNEGSKA in the germline V gene (reference sequence). The CDR3 extends over 16 amino acids. With 0 bases removed from V and 4 bases from J, the gap between germline ends came to 13 bases. The CDR3 DNA reads as TGCAGTGCTAGAGACAGACGGTCGGGGGGGGCCAACGTCCTGACTTTC. Amino acid sequence: CSARDRRSGGANVLTF.

This clonotype occurred many times. CDR3 sequence: CASRQGSNTEAFF. The CDR3 region has the DNA TGTGCCAGCCGACAGGGGTCTAACACTGAAGCTTTCTTT. The chain links TRBV7-2 to TRBJ1-1, with 8 bases matching TRBD1. The CDR3 totals 13 residues. Per the germline V gene, CDR1 is SGHTA and CDR2 is FQGNSA. V shed 8 bases, J shed 2 bases, and the junction held 4 bases outside the gene matches.

This chain uses TRBV7-6 with TRBJ1-5; maybe TRBD1 (6 bases). The CDR3 runs to 15 residues. V was shortened by 1 base and J by 5 bases, with 12 bases between the two germline ends. Germline values: CDR1 SGHVS, CDR2 FNYEAQ. The CDR3 sequence: CASSLGEGVHQPQHF. The CDR3 DNA sequence: TGTGCCAGCAGCTTAGGGGAGGGGGTGCATCAGCCCCAGCATTTT.

Many counts were recorded for this clonotype. The V gene is TRBV24-1, the J gene TRBJ2-1; D unclear. V was clipped by 4 bases and J by 6 bases, with 3 bases between them. Germline V gene data show CDR1 as KGHDR and CDR2 as SFDVKD. This CDR3 region has 11 residues. In nucleotides, the CDR3 is TGTGCCACCAGTGAGACCAATGAGCAGTTCTTC. Translation: CATSETNEQFF.

In its sample, this clonotype was seen a few times. The rearrangement uses TRBV18 and TRBJ2-1; 8 bases are a match to TRBD2. This CDR3 contains 14 residues. In germline, CDR1 is KGHSH, CDR2 LQKENI. After removal of 2 bases from V and 5 bases from J, the junction contained 2 bases not matched to a gene. As DNA, the CDR3 is TGTGCCAGCTCACCAACGGGGGGGAACAATGAGCAGTTCTTC. Translation: CASSPTGGNNEQFF.

This clonotype was seen a few times. The genes are TRBV7-9 and TRBJ2-1; 10 bases align to TRBD2. The CDR3 runs to 15 residues. The V gene's germline CDR1 is SEHNR and CDR2 FQNEAQ (reference sequence). Trimming at V came to 6 bases and at J to 5 bases, leaving 7 bases not matched to a gene. The CDR3 here is CASRRSSGGDNEQFF. CDR3 nucleotides: TGTGCCAGCAGACGATCTAGCGGGGGAGACAATGAGCAGTTCTTC.

This clonotype has only a few counts. The chain links TRBV6-5 to TRBJ1-1; no firm D call. The CDR3 has 15 residues. Trimming left V 0 bases short and J 6 bases short, with 14 bases between. CDR1 is MNHEY, CDR2 SVGAGI, per germline. CDR3: CASSYSRQWRAEAFF. CDR3 DNA sequence: TGTGCCAGCAGTTACTCGAGGCAGTGGAGAGCTGAAGCTTTCTTT.

This clonotype has ten or more counts. CDR3 nucleotides: TGTGCCACCAGCGGGACAGGGGGCGAGCAGTACGTC. Translating gives CATSGTGGEQYV. The chain couples TRBV15 to TRBJ2-7; 11 nucleotides line up with TRBD1. Germline V gene sequence: CDR1 LNHNV, CDR2 YYDKDF (reference sequence). The V gene end was trimmed by 5 bases and the J gene end by 6 bases; junction bases not matched to a gene: 0. This CDR3 is built from 12 residues.

This clonotype was picked up a small number of times. This chain connects TRBV7-2 to TRBJ1-2; D gene uncertain. The CDR3 totals 11 residues. Trimming left V 3 bases short and J 6 bases short, with 5 bases between. CDR1 and CDR2 (germline): SGHTA, FQGNSA. The CDR3 DNA reads TGTGCCAGCAGCTTGACTCATGGCTACACCTTC. This codes for CASSLTHGYTF.

The rearrangement links TRBV1 to TRBJ2-5; the table's D call, TRBD2, was not checked against the DNA. TRBV1 is assigned pseudogene status. CDR3 length equals 18 residues. This CDR3 is CTSSQVLPGPLQRETQYF. CDR3 DNA sequence: TGCACCAGCAGCCAAGTTCTCCCAGGGCCCCTTCAACGAGAGACCCAGTACTTC.